The clone carrying this T cell receptor (beta chain) has ten or more counts. Antigen: not known. V dropped 4 bases and J dropped 6 bases, with 12 bases sitting between them. The CDR3 is 12 amino acids. CDR1 is SQVTM and CDR2 is ANQGSEA in the germline V gene. TCRdb re-called the 5' RACE reads with MiXCR, one entry per CDR3 protein. This table has some 140,000 distinct CDR3 sequences, about an eighth appearing once. These data belong to a study of CD8 T cells in ankylosing spondylitis. General study findings and limits: Significantly higher representation of disease-linked clones was reported for matched ankylosing spondylitis synovial fluid. Some of the motif variants had earlier been found in reactive arthritis patients' fluid and blood. The disease-linked clones had a CD8+ phenotype and low blood frequencies.

The rearrangement uses TRBV29-1 and TRBJ1-1, with a possible D match to TRBD1 (6 bases). The clonotype comes from a female donor with ankylosing spondylitis or in good health (not recorded which). The source material was blood, either unsorted or a sorted T cell fraction (not recorded which). The CDR3, as DNA: TGCAGCGTTGGGTCAGGGGAAGCTGAAGCTTTCTTT. Its translation is CSVGSGEAEAFF. The whole variable domain, filled in from reference TRBV29-1 and TRBJ1-1, reads SAVISQKPSRDICQRGTSLTIQCQVDSQVTMMFWYRQQPGQSLTLIATANQGSEATYESGFVIDKFPISRPNLTFSTLTVSNMSPEDSSIYLCSVGSGEAEAFFGQGTRLTVV.